The text below deals with one T cell receptor beta chain. Its target is not known. These data come from a study of CD8 T cells in Susac syndrome. Points from the study as a whole: The TCR sequencing and HLA analysis in the study involved a relatively small number of individuals, as the study acknowledged.

Sequencing of TCR beta was carried out in blood CD8+ and CD4+ T cells. TEMRA cells were FACS-enriched, unlike CD8+ and CD4+ T cells, which were negatively isolated. RNA totalling roughly 0.5 to 1 ug underwent reverse transcription with random hexamers. The method of amplification for TCR beta CDR3 was immunoSEQ multiplex PCR, covering 54 Vbeta and 13 Jbeta. MiXCR, applied by TCRdb to the immunoSEQ multiplex PCR reads, yields one record per CDR3 protein. The repertoire consists of approximately 300,000 distinct CDR3 sequences, with roughly 85% occurring once and the leading ten covering around 0.2%. The material sequenced was CD8+ T cells from PBMCs. This receptor was obtained from a human donor with multiple sclerosis.

The CDR3 DNA reads TGTGCCAGCAGCTTAGGGATTGGGACTGAAGCTTTCTTT. Translated: CASSLGIGTEAFF. The chain has TRBV7-3 and TRBJ1-1; the D is unclear. The CDR3 consists of 13 residues. V was trimmed by 2 bases and J by 5 bases, leaving 9 bases between them. Germline V lookup: CDR1 SGHTA, CDR2 FQGTGA.